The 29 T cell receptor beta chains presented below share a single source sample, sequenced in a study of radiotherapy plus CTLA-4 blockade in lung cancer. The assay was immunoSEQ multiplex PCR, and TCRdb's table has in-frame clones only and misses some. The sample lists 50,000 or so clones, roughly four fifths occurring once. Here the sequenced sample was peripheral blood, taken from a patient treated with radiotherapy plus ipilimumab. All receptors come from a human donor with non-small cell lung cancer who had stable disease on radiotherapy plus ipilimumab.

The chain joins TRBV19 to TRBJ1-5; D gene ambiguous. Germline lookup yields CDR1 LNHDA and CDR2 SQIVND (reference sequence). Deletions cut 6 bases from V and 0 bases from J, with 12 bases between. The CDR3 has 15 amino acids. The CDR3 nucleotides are TGTGCCAGTAGAGACATTTCTTATAGCAATCAGCCCCAGCATTTT. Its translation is CASRDISYSNQPQHF.

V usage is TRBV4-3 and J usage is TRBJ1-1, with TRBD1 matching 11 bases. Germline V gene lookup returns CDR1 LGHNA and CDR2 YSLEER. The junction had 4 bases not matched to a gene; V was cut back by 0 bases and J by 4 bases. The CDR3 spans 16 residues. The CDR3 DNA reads TGCGCCAGCAGCCAAGATTTCGGGACAGGGGGCACTGAAGCTTTCTTT. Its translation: CASSQDFGTGGTEAFF.

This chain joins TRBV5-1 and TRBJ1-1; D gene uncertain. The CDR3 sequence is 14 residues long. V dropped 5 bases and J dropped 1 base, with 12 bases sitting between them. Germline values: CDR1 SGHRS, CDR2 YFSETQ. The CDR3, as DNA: TGCGCCAGCAGAAAACTATCGAGGAACACTGAAGCTTTCTTT. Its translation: CASRKLSRNTEAFF.

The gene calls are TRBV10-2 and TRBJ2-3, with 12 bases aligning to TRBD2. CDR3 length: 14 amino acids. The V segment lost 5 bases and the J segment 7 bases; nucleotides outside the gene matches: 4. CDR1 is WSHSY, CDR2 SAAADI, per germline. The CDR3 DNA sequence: TGCGCCAGCAGTCCTAGCGGGGGGGCAAATACGCAGTATTTT. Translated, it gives CASSPSGGANTQYF.

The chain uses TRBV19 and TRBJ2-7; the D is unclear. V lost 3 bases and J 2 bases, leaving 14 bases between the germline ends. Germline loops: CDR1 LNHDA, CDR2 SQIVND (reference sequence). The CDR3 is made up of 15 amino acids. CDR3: CASSITRRTPYEQYF. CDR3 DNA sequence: TGTGCCAGTAGTATCACCCGGCGAACTCCCTACGAGCAGTACTTC.

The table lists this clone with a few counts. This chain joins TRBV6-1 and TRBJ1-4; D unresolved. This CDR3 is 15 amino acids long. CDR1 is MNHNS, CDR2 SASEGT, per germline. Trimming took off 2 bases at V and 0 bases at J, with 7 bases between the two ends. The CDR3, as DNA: TGTGCCAGCAGTGAATTATGGGCAACTAATGAAAAACTGTTTTTT. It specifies CASSELWATNEKLFF.

CDR3 sequence reads: CASSLVNSGGRADTQYF. For the CDR3, the DNA is TGCGCCAGCAGCTTGGTGAATAGCGGGGGTCGAGCAGATACGCAGTATTTT. V usage is TRBV5-1 and J usage is TRBJ2-3; 9 bases align to TRBD2. This CDR3 has 17 amino acids. Trimming removed 0 bases from V and 4 bases from J; junction bases left unmatched: 9. CDR1 and CDR2 from the germline V gene are SGHRS and YFSETQ.

CDR3 sequence: CASSLTALNIQYF. In DNA form, the CDR3 reads TGTGCCAGCAGTTTAACAGCTCTGAACATTCAGTACTTC. The J gene is TRBJ2-4, the V gene TRBV28; D is unresolved. The CDR3 contains 13 residues. Germline CDR1 and CDR2: MDHEN and SYDVKM. Between the trimmed V and J ends, which lost 2 bases and 7 bases, there was a span of 9 bases.

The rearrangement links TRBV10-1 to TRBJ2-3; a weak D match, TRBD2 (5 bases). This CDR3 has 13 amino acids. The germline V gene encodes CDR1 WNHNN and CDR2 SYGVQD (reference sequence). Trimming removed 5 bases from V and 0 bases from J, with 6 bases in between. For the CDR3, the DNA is TGCGCCAGCAGTAGGACTAGCACAGATACGCAGTATTTT. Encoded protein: CASSRTSTDTQYF.

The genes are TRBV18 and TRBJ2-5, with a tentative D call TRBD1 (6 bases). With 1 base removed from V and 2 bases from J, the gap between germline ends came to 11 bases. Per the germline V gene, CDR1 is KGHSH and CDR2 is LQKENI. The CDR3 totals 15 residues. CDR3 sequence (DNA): TGTGCCAGCTCACCACGGGAACAGGGACAAGAGACCCAGTACTTC. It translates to CASSPREQGQETQYF.

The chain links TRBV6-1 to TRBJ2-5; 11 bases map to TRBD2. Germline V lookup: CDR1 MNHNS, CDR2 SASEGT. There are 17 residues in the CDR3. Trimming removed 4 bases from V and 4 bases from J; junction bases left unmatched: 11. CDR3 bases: TGTGCCAGCAGTGTCTCTACGTCCGGGACTAGCGGAGAGACCCAGTACTTC. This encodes CASSVSTSGTSGETQYF.

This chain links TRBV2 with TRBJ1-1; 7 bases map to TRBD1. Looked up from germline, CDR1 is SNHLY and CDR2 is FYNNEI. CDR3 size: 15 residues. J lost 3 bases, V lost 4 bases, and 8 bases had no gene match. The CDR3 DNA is TGTGCCAGCAGTGCCTACGCAACAGGGGACACTGAAGCTTTCTTT. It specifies CASSAYATGDTEAFF.

CDR3: CASRQGERGYTF. In DNA, the CDR3 is TGTGCCAGCAGGCAGGGGGAAAGGGGCTACACCTTC. The rearrangement links TRBV27 to TRBJ1-2; 7 bases are a match to TRBD1. In germline, CDR1 is MNHEY, CDR2 SMNVEV (reference sequence). Germline trimming cut 6 bases from V and 8 bases from J; bases unmatched to any gene: 6. The CDR3 loop spans 12 amino acids.

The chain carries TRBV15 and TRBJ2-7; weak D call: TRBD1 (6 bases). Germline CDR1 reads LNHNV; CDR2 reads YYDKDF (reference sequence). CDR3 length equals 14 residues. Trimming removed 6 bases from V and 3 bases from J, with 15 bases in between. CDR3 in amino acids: CATSTGSPLYEQYV. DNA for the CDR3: TGTGCCACCAGTACAGGGAGCCCCCTCTACGAGCAGTACGTC.

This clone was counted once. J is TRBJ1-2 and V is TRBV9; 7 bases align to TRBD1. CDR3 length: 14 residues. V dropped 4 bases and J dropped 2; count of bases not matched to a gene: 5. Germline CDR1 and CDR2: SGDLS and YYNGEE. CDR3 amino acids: CASSSSTGNYGYTF. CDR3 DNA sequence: TGTGCCAGCAGCTCATCGACAGGGAACTATGGCTACACCTTC. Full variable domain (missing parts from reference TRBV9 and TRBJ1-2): DSGVTQTPKHLITATGQRVTLRCSPRSGDLSVYWYQQSLDQGLQFLIQYYNGEERAKGNILERFSAQQFPDLHSELNLSSLELGDSALYFCASSSSTGNYGYTFGSGTRLTVV.

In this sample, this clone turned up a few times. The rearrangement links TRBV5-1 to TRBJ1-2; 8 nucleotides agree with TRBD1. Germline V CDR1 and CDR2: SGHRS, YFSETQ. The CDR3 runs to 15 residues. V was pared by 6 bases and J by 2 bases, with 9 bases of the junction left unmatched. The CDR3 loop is CASTGSGGRNYGYTF. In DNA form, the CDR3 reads TGCGCCAGCACGGGCTCAGGGGGCCGCAACTATGGCTACACCTTC. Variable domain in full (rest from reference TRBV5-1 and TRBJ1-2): KAGVTQTPRYLIKTRGQQVTLSCSPISGHRSVSWYQQTPGQGLQFLFEYFSETQRNKGNFPGRFSGRQFSNSRSEMNVSTLELGDSALYLCASTGSGGRNYGYTFGSGTRLTVV.

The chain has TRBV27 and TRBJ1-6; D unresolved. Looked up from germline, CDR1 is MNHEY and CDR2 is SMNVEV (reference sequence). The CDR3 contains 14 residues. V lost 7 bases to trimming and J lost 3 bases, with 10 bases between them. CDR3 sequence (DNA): TGTGCCAGCACCTACAGAAACTATAATTCACCCCTCCACTTT. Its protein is CASTYRNYNSPLHF.

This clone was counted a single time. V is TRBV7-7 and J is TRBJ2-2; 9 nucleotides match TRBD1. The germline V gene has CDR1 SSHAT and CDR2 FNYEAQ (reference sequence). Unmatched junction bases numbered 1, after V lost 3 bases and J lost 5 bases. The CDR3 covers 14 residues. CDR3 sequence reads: CASSFGTGTGELFF. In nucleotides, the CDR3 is TGTGCCAGCAGCTTTGGGACAGGGACCGGGGAGCTGTTTTTT.

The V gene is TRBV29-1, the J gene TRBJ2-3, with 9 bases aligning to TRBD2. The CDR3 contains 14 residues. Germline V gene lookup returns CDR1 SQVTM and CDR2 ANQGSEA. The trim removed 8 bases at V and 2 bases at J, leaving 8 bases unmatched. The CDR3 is CSSRLAEATDTQYF. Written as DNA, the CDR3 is TGCAGCTCGAGACTAGCGGAGGCCACAGATACGCAGTATTTT.

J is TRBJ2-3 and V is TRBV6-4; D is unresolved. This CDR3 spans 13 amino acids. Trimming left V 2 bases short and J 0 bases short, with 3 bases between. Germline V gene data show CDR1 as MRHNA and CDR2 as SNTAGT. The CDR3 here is CASSDISTDTQYF. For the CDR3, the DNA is TGTGCCAGCAGTGACATTAGCACAGATACGCAGTATTTT.

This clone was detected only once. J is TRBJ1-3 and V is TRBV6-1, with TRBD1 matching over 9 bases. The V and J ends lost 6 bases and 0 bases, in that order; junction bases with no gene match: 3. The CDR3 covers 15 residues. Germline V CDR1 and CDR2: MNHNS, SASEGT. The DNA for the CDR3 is TGTGCCAGCAGGGGACAGGGAGTCTCTGGAAACACCATATATTTT. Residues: CASRGQGVSGNTIYF.

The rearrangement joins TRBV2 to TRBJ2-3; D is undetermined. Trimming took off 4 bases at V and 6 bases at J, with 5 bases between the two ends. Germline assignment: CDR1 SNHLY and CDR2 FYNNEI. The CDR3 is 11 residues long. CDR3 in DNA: TGTGCCAGCAGTGGGGGTGATACGCAGTATTTT. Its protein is CASSGGDTQYF.

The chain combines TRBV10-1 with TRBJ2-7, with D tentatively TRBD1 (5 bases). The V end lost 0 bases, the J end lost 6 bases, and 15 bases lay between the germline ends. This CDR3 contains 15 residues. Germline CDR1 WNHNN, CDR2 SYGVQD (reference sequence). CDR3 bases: TGCGCCAGCAGTGAGTCCCTCAGGGTTCCCTTCGAGCAGTACGTC. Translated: CASSESLRVPFEQYV.

The DNA for the CDR3 is TGTGCCAGCAGTTTATGGGGCAGTTCTAACTATGGCTACACCTTC. It specifies CASSLWGSSNYGYTF. The chain is built from TRBV28 and TRBJ1-2; unclear D gene. The V end lost 0 bases, the J end lost 0 bases, and 8 bases lay between the germline ends. In germline, CDR1 is MDHEN, CDR2 SYDVKM. The CDR3 runs to 15 residues.

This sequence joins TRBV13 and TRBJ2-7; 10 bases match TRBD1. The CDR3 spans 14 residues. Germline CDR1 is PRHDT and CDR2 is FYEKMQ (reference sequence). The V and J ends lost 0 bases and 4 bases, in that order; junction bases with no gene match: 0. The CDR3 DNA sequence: TGTGCCAGCAGCTTAGGGGACAGGGGGTACGAGCAGTACGTC. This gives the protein CASSLGDRGYEQYV.

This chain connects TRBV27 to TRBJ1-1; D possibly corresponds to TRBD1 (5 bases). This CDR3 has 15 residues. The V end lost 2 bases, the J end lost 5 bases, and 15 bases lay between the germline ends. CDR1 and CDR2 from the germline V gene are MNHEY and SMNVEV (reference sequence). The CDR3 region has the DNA TGTGCCAGCAGTTTAAGGGTACAGGCTGGGACTGAAGCTTTCTTT. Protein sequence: CASSLRVQAGTEAFF.

The CDR3 loop is CASSRLGPQALGTEAFF. CDR3 coding DNA: TGTGCCAGCAGCCGCCTCGGTCCCCAGGCTCTGGGCACTGAAGCTTTCTTT. The chain recombines TRBV27 with TRBJ1-1, with D unclear. Germline V gene data show CDR1 as MNHEY and CDR2 as SMNVEV (reference sequence). This CDR3 is 17 amino acids long. The V end lost 6 bases, the J end lost 4 bases, and 24 bases lay between the germline ends.

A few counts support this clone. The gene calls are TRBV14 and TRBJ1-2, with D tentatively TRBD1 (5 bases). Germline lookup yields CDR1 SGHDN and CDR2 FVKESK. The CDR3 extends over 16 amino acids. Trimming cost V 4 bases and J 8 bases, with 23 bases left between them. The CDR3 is CASSLANLPGGGGYTF. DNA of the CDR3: TGTGCCAGCAGCCTTGCAAATCTCCCCGGGGGTGGCGGCTACACCTTC.

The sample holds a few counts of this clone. CDR3 region: CASSDLQQGRFGNIQYF. In DNA, the CDR3 is TGTGCCAGCAGTGATTTACAACAGGGACGGTTCGGGAACATTCAGTACTTC. The rearrangement joins TRBV6-1 to TRBJ2-4; tentative D call: TRBD1 (6 bases). There are 17 residues in the CDR3. Deletions cut 3 bases from V and 7 bases from J, with 22 bases between. From germline, CDR1 is MNHNS and CDR2 SASEGT.